The 27 T cell receptor beta chains below come from one sample, sequenced in a study of blood T cell repertoires in COVID-19. TCRdb keeps only in-frame clones here, not all; method: immunoSEQ multiplex PCR. The data hold about 170,000 clones, with about 93% observed a single time. Source material: peripheral blood. These receptors all come from a woman aged 45-65 years with acute or convalescent COVID-19.

The chain joins TRBV30 to TRBJ1-1; D remains unclear. V gave up 1 base and J gave up 6 bases, with 6 bases separating them. The CDR3 runs 11 residues. Germline V lookup: CDR1 GTSNPN, CDR2 SVGIG (reference sequence). This CDR3 reads CAWSDRAEAFF. In nucleotides, the CDR3 is TGTGCCTGGAGTGACAGAGCTGAAGCTTTCTTT. Using reference TRBV30 and TRBJ1-1 for the parts outside the CDR3, the full variable domain is SQTIHQWPATLVQPVGSPLSLECTVEGTSNPNLYWYRQAAGRGLQLLFYSVGIGQISSEVPQNLSASRPQDRQFILSSKKLLLSDSGFYLCAWSDRAEAFFGQGTRLTVV.

The chain uses TRBV15 and TRBJ1-5; D uncertain. Germline V gene lookup returns CDR1 LNHNV and CDR2 YYDKDF (reference sequence). The CDR3 totals 12 residues. The V and J ends lost 1 base and 5 bases respectively, with 3 bases between them. CDR3 nucleotide sequence: TGTGCCACCAGCAGAGCAGATCAGCCCCAGCATTTT. It specifies CATSRADQPQHF.

The chain uses TRBV6-2 or TRBV6-3 and TRBJ1-5, with TRBD1 matching 7 bases. The germline gives CDR1 MNHEY, CDR2 SVGEGT. This CDR3 comprises 15 residues. Germline trimming cut 0 bases from V and 3 bases from J; bases unmatched to any gene: 2. CDR3 in DNA: TGTGCCAGCAGTTACTCGGGACAGCCCAATCAGCCCCAGCATTTT. Amino acids: CASSYSGQPNQPQHF.

V gene TRBV10-2 combines with J gene TRBJ1-1; 7 bases map to TRBD1. With V trimmed by 6 bases and J by 6 bases, 7 bases remained unmatched. The CDR3 length is 13 residues. Germline V gene lookup returns CDR1 WSHSY and CDR2 SAAADI. DNA of the CDR3: TGCGCCAGCAGACGAACAGGGGACCCTGAAGCTTTCTTT. It yields the protein CASRRTGDPEAFF.

The gene calls are TRBV10-2 and TRBJ1-2; TRBD1 aligns across 9 bases. The V gene's germline CDR1 is WSHSY and CDR2 SAAADI. The CDR3 length is 15 residues. The V and J ends lost 7 bases and 3 bases, in that order; junction bases with no gene match: 9. The DNA for the CDR3 is TGCGCCAGCAAGCAGGACAGGGGACTCGACTATGGCTACACCTTC. Translation gives CASKQDRGLDYGYTF.

The chain employs TRBV2 and TRBJ1-4; D is uncertain. The germline V gene encodes CDR1 SNHLY and CDR2 FYNNEI. Trimming removed 3 bases at V and 8 bases at J, with 7 bases between. The CDR3 consists of 12 residues. Written as DNA, the CDR3 is TGTGCCAGCAGTGACATGCGCGAAAAACTGTTTTTT. Encoded protein: CASSDMREKLFF. The whole variable domain, filled in from reference TRBV2 and TRBJ1-4, reads EPEVTQTPSHQVTQMGQEVILRCVPISNHLYFYWYRQILGQKVEFLVSFYNNEISEKSEIFDDQFSVERPDGSNFTLKIRSTKLEDSAMYFCASSDMREKLFFGSGTQLSVL.

This clone is a singleton in its sample. The chain recombines TRBV5-1 with TRBJ2-1; D may be TRBD1 (5 bases). From germline, CDR1 is SGHRS and CDR2 YFSETQ. CDR3 size: 14 residues. Trimming removed 0 bases from V and 5 bases from J, with 9 bases in between. In nucleotides, the CDR3 is TGCGCCAGCAGCTTGGGGCAGGGAAACAATGAGCAGTTCTTC. Translated: CASSLGQGNNEQFF. The whole variable domain, remainder taken from reference TRBV5-1 and TRBJ2-1, is KAGVTQTPRYLIKTRGQQVTLSCSPISGHRSVSWYQQTPGQGLQFLFEYFSETQRNKGNFPGRFSGRQFSNSRSEMNVSTLELGDSALYLCASSLGQGNNEQFFGPGTRLTVL.

This rearrangement joins TRBV5-5 to TRBJ1-1, with 7 bases fitting TRBD1. This CDR3 has 15 residues. V gave up 4 bases and J gave up 1 base; unmatched junction bases: 7. Germline CDR1 reads SGHKS; CDR2 reads YYEKEE (reference sequence). CDR3: CASSPRWDRNTEAFF. DNA for the CDR3: TGTGCCAGCAGCCCACGGTGGGACAGGAACACTGAAGCTTTCTTT.

The chain has TRBV12-5 and TRBJ1-1; D is perhaps TRBD1 (6 bases). Germline CDR1 reads LGHNT; CDR2 reads FRNRAP. The V gene lost 6 bases and the J gene lost 7 bases, with 21 bases spanning the gap. The CDR3 runs 15 residues. CDR3 coding DNA: TGTGCTAGTGGCAAGACCGGGACACCTTTTTTTGAAGCTTTCTTT. Protein sequence: CASGKTGTPFFEAFF.

The rearrangement uses TRBV11-3 and TRBJ2-3; possible D gene TRBD2, 6 bases. The CDR3 contains 15 residues. The V end lost 4 bases, the J end lost 4 bases, and 15 bases lay between the germline ends. Germline V gene data show CDR1 as SGHNT and CDR2 as YENEEA. CDR3 sequence: CASSSAAGGADTQYF. The CDR3 region has the DNA TGTGCCAGCAGCTCAGCGGCGGGCGGGGCAGATACGCAGTATTTT.

This chain connects TRBV29-1 to TRBJ1-1; D not resolved. With 0 bases removed from V and 5 bases from J, the gap between germline ends came to 7 bases. Germline V gives CDR1 SQVTM, CDR2 ANQGSEA. The CDR3 extends over 12 amino acids. DNA for the CDR3: TGCAGCGTTGAAGAAGCTCGGACTGAAGCTTTCTTT. As protein: CSVEEARTEAFF.

V and J are TRBV10-3 and TRBJ1-1; 10 bases align to TRBD1. Per germline, CDR1 ENHRY and CDR2 SYGVKD. The CDR3 runs 16 residues. V lost 5 bases and J lost 5; bases outside the gene matches: 11. CDR3 coding DNA: TGTGCCATCAGTACGAGGACAGGGGGTGGTTGGACTGAAGCTTTCTTT. Protein product: CAISTRTGGGWTEAFF.

This clone occurred a few times. The gene calls are TRBV5-6 and TRBJ2-5; D not certain. CDR1 and CDR2 (germline): SGHDT, YYEEEE. CDR3 length equals 13 residues. Trimming pared 0 bases from V and 3 bases from J, leaving 6 bases between. The CDR3: CASSLVSEETQYF. In DNA form, the CDR3 reads TGTGCCAGCAGCTTGGTGTCAGAAGAGACCCAGTACTTC.

The chain combines TRBV27 with TRBJ1-1; D unresolved. V was clipped by 4 bases and J by 3 bases, with 12 bases between them. The CDR3 runs 14 residues. Germline CDR1 and CDR2: MNHEY and SMNVEV (reference sequence). The CDR3 here is CASSSLNEDTEAFF. CDR3 nucleotides: TGTGCCAGCAGTTCCCTTAACGAGGACACTGAAGCTTTCTTT.

The chain uses TRBV7-9 and TRBJ2-5; weak D call: TRBD2 (6 bases). The V and J ends lost 6 bases and 2 bases respectively, with 13 bases between them. The CDR3 is 14 amino acids. The V gene's germline CDR1 is SEHNR and CDR2 FQNEAQ (reference sequence). The CDR3 DNA reads as TGTGCCAGCAGTTTAATAGGAGGGCAAGAGACCCAGTACTTC. This codes for CASSLIGGQETQYF.

The chain recombines TRBV7-2 with TRBJ2-1; D perhaps matches TRBD1 (6 bases). Looked up from germline, CDR1 is SGHTA and CDR2 is FQGNSA. V lost 1 base and J 12 bases, leaving 16 bases between the germline ends. The CDR3 sequence is 14 residues long. The CDR3 here is CASSLGQGQVGQFF. CDR3 DNA: TGTGCCAGCAGCTTAGGTCAGGGACAAGTAGGGCAGTTCTTC.

This clone was recorded once. The chain couples TRBV5-1 to TRBJ1-5; D is possibly TRBD1 (6 bases). The CDR3 extends over 14 amino acids. Germline assignment: CDR1 SGHRS and CDR2 YFSETQ. V was cut by 4 bases and J by 4 bases, with 12 bases left in between. CDR3 DNA sequence: TGCGCCAGCAGCATGGGGGGGCCGAATCAGCCCCAGCATTTT. This codes for CASSMGGPNQPQHF.

In nucleotides, the CDR3 is TGTGCCATAACTAGCGGGATTAACACCGGGGAGCTGTTTTTT. This codes for CAITSGINTGELFF. The rearrangement links TRBV10-3 to TRBJ2-2, with 10 bases lining up with TRBD2. Germline trimming cut 9 bases from V and 2 bases from J; bases unmatched to any gene: 3. The CDR3 runs to 14 residues. Per germline, CDR1 ENHRY and CDR2 SYGVKD.

The chain employs TRBV30 and TRBJ1-2; D possibly corresponds to TRBD1 (5 bases). Trimming took off 0 bases at V and 8 bases at J, with 19 bases between the two ends. Germline V gives CDR1 GTSNPN, CDR2 SVGIG (reference sequence). The CDR3 spans 15 residues. DNA of the CDR3: TGTGCCTGGAGTGTACAAGGCAGGGATGCAGTCGGCTACACCTTC. Translated, it gives CAWSVQGRDAVGYTF.

The gene calls are TRBV24-1 and TRBJ1-1; 10 bases align to TRBD1. CDR1 is KGHDR, CDR2 SFDVKD, per germline. Germline trimming cut 7 bases from V and 1 base from J; bases unmatched to any gene: 5. CDR3 size: 15 residues. CDR3 in amino acids: CATRGQGTSNTEAFF. CDR3 nucleotide sequence: TGTGCCACCAGGGGACAGGGGACTTCGAACACTGAAGCTTTCTTT.

Here the CDR3 DNA reads TGTGCCAGCAGCGTAGAGACAGGTCCTAGAGAGACCCTCCACTTT. It codes for CASSVETGPRETLHF. The rearrangement joins TRBV9 to TRBJ1-6; possible D gene TRBD1, 6 bases. The CDR3 is 15 residues long. Germline V gives CDR1 SGDLS, CDR2 YYNGEE. Deletions cut 0 bases from V and 14 bases from J, with 18 bases between.

The chain links TRBV7-9 to TRBJ2-1, with a possible D match to TRBD1 (5 bases). CDR1 is SEHNR, CDR2 FQNEAQ, per germline (reference sequence). With 7 bases removed from V and 0 bases from J, the gap between germline ends came to 13 bases. The CDR3 has 15 amino acids. The CDR3 coding sequence is TGTGCCAGCACGTACAGGCCCAGCTCCTACAATGAGCAGTTCTTC. It is translated as CASTYRPSSYNEQFF.

The gene calls are TRBV28 and TRBJ1-1, with 11 bases lining up with TRBD1. V gave up 5 bases and J gave up 1 base; unmatched junction bases: 6. CDR3 length equals 16 residues. Germline CDR1 and CDR2: MDHEN and SYDVKM. CDR3: CASSLGTGGRNTEAFF. In nucleotides, the CDR3 is TGTGCCAGCAGTCTCGGGACAGGGGGGAGGAACACTGAAGCTTTCTTT.

The CDR3 sequence is CASSQDKGAANNEQFF. CDR3 bases: TGTGCCAGCAGCCAAGATAAAGGGGCAGCCAACAATGAGCAGTTCTTC. V gene TRBV3-1 (or the pseudogene TRBV3-2) combines with J gene TRBJ2-1; TRBD1 is a possible D gene (5 bases). The CDR3 has 16 amino acids. V was pared by 0 bases and J by 5 bases, with 14 bases between. Germline assignment: CDR1 LGHDT and CDR2 YNNKEL (reference sequence).

The chain combines TRBV7-8 with TRBJ2-2; TRBD2 matches 8 bases. CDR1 and CDR2 from the germline V gene are SGHVS and FQNEAQ. The CDR3 spans 17 residues. The trim removed 5 bases at V and 6 bases at J, leaving 14 bases unmatched. CDR3 region: CASSRRGVQGRSGELFF. As DNA, the CDR3 is TGTGCCAGCAGCCGGCGGGGGGTTCAGGGCAGGTCCGGGGAGCTGTTTTTT. The whole variable domain, remainder taken from reference TRBV7-8 and TRBJ2-2, is GAGVSQSPRYKVAKRGQDVALRCDPISGHVSLFWYQQALGQGPEFLTYFQNEAQLDKSGLPSDRFFAERPEGSVSTLKIQRTQQEDSAVYLCASSRRGVQGRSGELFFGEGSRLTVL.

The chain recombines TRBV6-1 with TRBJ1-1, with no clear D. Trimming removed 1 base at V and 1 base at J, with 10 bases between. Germline loops: CDR1 MNHNS, CDR2 SASEGT. The CDR3 runs to 15 residues. The CDR3 here is CASSEEARPNTEAFF. DNA for the CDR3: TGTGCCAGCAGTGAAGAGGCCAGGCCGAACACTGAAGCTTTCTTT.

The chain combines TRBV12-3 or TRBV12-4 with TRBJ1-2, with D possibly being TRBD1 (6 bases). This CDR3 spans 13 amino acids. The V end was cut by 6 bases, the J end by 2 bases, with 10 bases between. This CDR3 is CASRETGNYGYTF. The CDR3 DNA is TGTGCCAGCAGGGAGACAGGAAACTATGGCTACACCTTC.